Below, 6 T cell receptor beta chains from the same sample are listed, as sequenced in a study of PD-1 blockade in classical Hodgkin lymphoma. Some clones are missing from TCRdb's copy, which holds only in-frame ones; the method was immunoSEQ multiplex PCR. The sample has approximately 100,000 clones; 83% are singletons. The time point: cycle 4 day 1 (C4D1), after 6 weeks of nivolumab. Each and every patient relapsed after autologous stem cell transplantation, and patients got differing brentuximab vedotin exposure. Sequenced here: peripheral blood mononuclear cells (PBMCs), sampled before the fourth cycle of nivolumab. Receptor source: a human donor with classical Hodgkin lymphoma.

The chain employs TRBV25-1 and TRBJ2-2; D perhaps matches TRBD1 (6 bases). The V and J ends lost 3 bases and 3 bases respectively, with 14 bases between them. The CDR3 is 16 amino acids. Germline CDR1 MGHDK, CDR2 SYGVNS. CDR3 in DNA: TGTGCCAGCAGTGATTTGGGGGCTCAATACACCGGGGAGCTGTTTTTT. It is translated as CASSDLGAQYTGELFF.

The V call is TRBV7-2, the J call TRBJ1-5, with TRBD1 identical over 9 bases. The V gene's germline CDR1 is SGHTA and CDR2 FQGNSA. The trim removed 4 bases at V and 4 bases at J, leaving 8 bases unmatched. This CDR3 contains 16 residues. The CDR3 sequence is CASSSWGGQGNQPQHF. The CDR3 region has the DNA TGTGCCAGCAGCTCTTGGGGGGGACAGGGAAATCAGCCCCAGCATTTT.

The J gene is TRBJ1-5, the V gene TRBV6-5; D possibly corresponds to TRBD1 (6 bases). V dropped 4 bases and J dropped 4 bases, with 14 bases sitting between them. The CDR3 runs 15 residues. Germline CDR1 and CDR2: MNHEY and SVGAGI. The CDR3 loop reads CASSSQGRGNQPQHF. The DNA for the CDR3 is TGTGCCAGCAGTTCTCAGGGGCGGGGAAATCAGCCCCAGCATTTT.

This clone was observed a handful of times. This chain links TRBV19 with TRBJ1-2, with 7 bases lining up with TRBD1. V lost 1 base to trimming and J lost 4 bases; unmatched junction nucleotides: 6. Germline CDR1 and CDR2: LNHDA and SQIVND (reference sequence). This CDR3 region has 15 residues. Here the CDR3 DNA reads TGTGCCAGTAGTATAGGCCCAGGGGGTGTCTATGGCTACACCTTC. Amino acids: CASSIGPGGVYGYTF.

In the case of this clone: A far larger clone is off by one base, so a read error is likely. The chain employs TRBV4-2 and TRBJ2-5, with unresolved D. The CDR3 is 16 amino acids. The V gene's germline CDR1 is LGHNA and CDR2 YNFKEQ. Trimming took off 0 bases at V and 3 bases at J, with 14 bases between the two ends. The CDR3 region has the DNA TGTGCCAGCAGCCAAGATTCGAGTCCTCGTGAAGAGACCCAGTACTTC. It encodes CASSQDSSPREETQYF.

V and J are TRBV29-1 and TRBJ2-1; the D is unclear. Per the germline V gene, CDR1 is SQVTM and CDR2 is ANQGSEA. The V end was cut by 6 bases, the J end by 9 bases, with 18 bases between. This CDR3 is 13 amino acids long. The CDR3 DNA is TGCAGCGTCTCAACCGGGTCCCGCGGTGAGCAGTTCTTC. Residues: CSVSTGSRGEQFF.